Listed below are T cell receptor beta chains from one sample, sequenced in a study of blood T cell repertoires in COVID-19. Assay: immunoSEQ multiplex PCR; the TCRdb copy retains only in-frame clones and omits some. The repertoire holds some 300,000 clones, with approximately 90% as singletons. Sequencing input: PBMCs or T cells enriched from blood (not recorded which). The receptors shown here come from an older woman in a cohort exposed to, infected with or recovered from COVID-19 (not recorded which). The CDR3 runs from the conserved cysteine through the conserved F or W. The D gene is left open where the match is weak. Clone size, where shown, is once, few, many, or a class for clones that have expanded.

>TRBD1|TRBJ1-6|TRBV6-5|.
CASSYGDRGNSPLHF
TGTGCCAGCAGTTACGGGGACAGGGGCAATTCACCCCTCCACTTT
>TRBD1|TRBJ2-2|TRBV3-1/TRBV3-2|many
CASSQEMGTGDTGELFF
TGTGCCAGCAGCCAAGAAATGGGGACAGGGGACACCGGGGAGCTGTTTTTT
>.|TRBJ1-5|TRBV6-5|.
CASMAQSNQPQHF
TGTGCCAGCATGGCACAGAGCAATCAGCCCCAGCATTTT
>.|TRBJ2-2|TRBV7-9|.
CASSPPRGGRNTGELFF
TGTGCCAGCAGCCCCCCCCGCGGGGGCCGTAACACCGGGGAGCTGTTTTTT
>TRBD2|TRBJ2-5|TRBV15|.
CATSMSSGRLGKETQYF
TGTGCCACCAGCATGTCTAGCGGGAGGTTGGGGAAGGAGACCCAGTACTTC
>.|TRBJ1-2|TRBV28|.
CASGVGGTYGYTF
TGTGCCAGCGGGGTCGGAGGTACCTATGGCTACACCTTC
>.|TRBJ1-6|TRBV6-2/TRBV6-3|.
CASRYRTPNEPAHNSPLHF
TGTGCCAGCAGATACCGGACTCCGAACGAACCCGCACATAATTCACCCCTCCACTTT
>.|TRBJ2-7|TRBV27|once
CASSLGQGISYEQYF
TGTGCCAGCAGTTTAGGGCAGGGGATATCCTACGAGCAGTACTTC
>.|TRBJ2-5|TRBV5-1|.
CASSLALIETQYF
TGCGCCAGCAGCTTGGCACTTATTGAGACCCAGTACTTC
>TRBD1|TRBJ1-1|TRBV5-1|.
CASSSPGTAHTEAFF
TGCGCCAGCAGCTCGCCCGGGACAGCGCACACTGAAGCTTTCTTT